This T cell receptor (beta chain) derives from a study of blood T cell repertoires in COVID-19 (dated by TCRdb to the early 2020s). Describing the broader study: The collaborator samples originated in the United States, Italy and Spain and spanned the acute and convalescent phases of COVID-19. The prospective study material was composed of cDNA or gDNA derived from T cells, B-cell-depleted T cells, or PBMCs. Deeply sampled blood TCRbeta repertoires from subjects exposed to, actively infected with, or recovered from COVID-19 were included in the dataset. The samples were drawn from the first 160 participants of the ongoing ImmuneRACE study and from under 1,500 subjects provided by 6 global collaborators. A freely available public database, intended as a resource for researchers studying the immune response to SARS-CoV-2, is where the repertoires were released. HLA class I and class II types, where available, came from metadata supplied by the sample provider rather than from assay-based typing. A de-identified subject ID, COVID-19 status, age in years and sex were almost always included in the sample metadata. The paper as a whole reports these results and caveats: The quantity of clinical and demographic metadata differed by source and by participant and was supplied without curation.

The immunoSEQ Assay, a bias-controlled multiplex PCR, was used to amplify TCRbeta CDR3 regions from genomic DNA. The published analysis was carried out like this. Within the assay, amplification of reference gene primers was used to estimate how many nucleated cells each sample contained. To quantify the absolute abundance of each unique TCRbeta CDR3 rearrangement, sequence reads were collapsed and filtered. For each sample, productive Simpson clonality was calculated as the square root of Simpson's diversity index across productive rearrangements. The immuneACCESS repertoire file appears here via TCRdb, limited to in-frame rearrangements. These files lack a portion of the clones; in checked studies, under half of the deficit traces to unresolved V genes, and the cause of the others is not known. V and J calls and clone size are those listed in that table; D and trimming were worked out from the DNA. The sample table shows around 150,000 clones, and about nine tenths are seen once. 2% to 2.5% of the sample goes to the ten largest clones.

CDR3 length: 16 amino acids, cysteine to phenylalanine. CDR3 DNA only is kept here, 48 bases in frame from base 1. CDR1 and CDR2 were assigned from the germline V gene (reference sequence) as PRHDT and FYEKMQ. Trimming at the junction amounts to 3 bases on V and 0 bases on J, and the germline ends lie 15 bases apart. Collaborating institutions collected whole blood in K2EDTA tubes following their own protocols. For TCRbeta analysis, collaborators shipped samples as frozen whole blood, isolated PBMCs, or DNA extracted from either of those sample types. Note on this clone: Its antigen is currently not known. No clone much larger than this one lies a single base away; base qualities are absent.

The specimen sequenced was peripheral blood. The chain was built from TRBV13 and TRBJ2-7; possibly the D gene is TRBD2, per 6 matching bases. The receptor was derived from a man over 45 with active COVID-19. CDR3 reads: CASSFGFGGSSYEQYF. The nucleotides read TGTGCCAGCAGCTTTGGCTTTGGGGGGTCCTCCTACGAGCAGTACTTC.